This record covers a single TCR beta chain. The antigen is undetermined. Alongside a J-beta primer mix, a sample-barcoded 5' primer served in a second PCR lasting 7 to 11 cycles. A tag from a template-switch adaptor with 12 random nucleotides marked each cDNA molecule. TCRdb called the 5' RACE reads again in MiXCR, with one record for every CDR3 protein. The sample has around 1,000,000 distinct CDR3 sequences; 30% to 40% are singletons. The data originate from a study of blood T cells in healthy people across ages. Study context: Using template switching, researchers captured about one barcoded beta molecule for each two T cells.

Study-wide points: Strong correlation linked observed beta diversity and percent naive T cells. With donor CMV status unknown, expanded clonotype changes were possibly confounded.

Germline loops: CDR1 SGHRS, CDR2 YFSETQ. There are 15 residues in the CDR3. The V gene end was trimmed by 4 bases and the J gene end by 4 bases; junction bases not matched to a gene: 7. The sequencing sample was made of blood. The sequence was obtained from a man in his late teens or twenties in good health. The genes are TRBV5-1 and TRBJ1-1; 10 bases align to TRBD1. The CDR3 region is CASSRRDRGFTEAFF. The CDR3 DNA reads TGCGCCAGCAGCCGGCGGGACAGGGGTTTCACTGAAGCTTTCTTT.